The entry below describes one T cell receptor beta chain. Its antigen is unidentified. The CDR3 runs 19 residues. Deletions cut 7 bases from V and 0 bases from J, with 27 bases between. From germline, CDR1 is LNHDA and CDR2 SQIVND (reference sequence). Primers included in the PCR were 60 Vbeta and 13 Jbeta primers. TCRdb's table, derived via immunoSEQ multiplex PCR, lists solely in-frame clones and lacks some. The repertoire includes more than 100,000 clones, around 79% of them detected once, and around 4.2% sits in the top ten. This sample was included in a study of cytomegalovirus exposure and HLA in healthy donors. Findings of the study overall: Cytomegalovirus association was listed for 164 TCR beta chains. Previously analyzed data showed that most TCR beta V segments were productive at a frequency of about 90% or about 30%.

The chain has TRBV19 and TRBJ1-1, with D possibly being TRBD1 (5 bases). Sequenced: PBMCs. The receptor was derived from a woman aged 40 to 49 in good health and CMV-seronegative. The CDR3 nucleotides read TGTGCCAGTAACACGAGGTGGGACTTAAGTGGGCCCATGAACACTGAAGCTTTCTTT. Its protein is CASNTRWDLSGPMNTEAFF. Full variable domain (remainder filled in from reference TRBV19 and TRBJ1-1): DGGITQSPKYLFRKEGQNVTLSCEQNLNHDAMYWYRQDPGQGLRLIYYSQIVNDFQKGDIAEGYSVSREKKESFPLTVTSAQKNPTAFYLCASNTRWDLSGPMNTEAFFGQGTRLTVV.